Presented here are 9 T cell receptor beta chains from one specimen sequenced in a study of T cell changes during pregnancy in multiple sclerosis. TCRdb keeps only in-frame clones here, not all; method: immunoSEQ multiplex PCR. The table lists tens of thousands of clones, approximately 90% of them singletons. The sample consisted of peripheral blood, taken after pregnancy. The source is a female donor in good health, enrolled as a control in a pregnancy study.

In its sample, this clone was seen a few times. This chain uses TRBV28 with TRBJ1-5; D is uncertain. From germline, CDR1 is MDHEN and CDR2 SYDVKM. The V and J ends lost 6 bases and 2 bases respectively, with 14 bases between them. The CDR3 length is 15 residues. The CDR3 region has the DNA TGTGCCAGCAGAACCAACCTAGGAGGCAATCAGCCCCAGCATTTT. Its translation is CASRTNLGGNQPQHF.

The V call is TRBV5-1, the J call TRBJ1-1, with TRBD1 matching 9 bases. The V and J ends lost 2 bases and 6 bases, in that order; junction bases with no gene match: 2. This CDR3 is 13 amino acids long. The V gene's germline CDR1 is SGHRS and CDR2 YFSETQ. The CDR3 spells CASSFTGGPEAFF. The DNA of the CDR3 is TGCGCCAGCAGCTTTACAGGGGGCCCTGAAGCTTTCTTT.

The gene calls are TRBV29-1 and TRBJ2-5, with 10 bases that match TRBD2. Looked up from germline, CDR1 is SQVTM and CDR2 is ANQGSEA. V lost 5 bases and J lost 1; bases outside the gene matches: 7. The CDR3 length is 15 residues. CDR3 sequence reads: CSVNAGTSVQETQYF. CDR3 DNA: TGCAGCGTTAATGCCGGGACTAGCGTCCAAGAGACCCAGTACTTC. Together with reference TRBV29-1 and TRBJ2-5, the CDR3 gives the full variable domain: SAVISQKPSRDICQRGTSLTIQCQVDSQVTMMFWYRQQPGQSLTLIATANQGSEATYESGFVIDKFPISRPNLTFSTLTVSNMSPEDSSIYLCSVNAGTSVQETQYFGPGTRLLVL.

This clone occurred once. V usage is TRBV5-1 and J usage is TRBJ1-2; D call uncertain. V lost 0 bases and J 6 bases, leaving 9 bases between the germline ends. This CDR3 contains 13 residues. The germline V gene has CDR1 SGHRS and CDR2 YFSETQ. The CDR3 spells CASSLGIEDGYTF. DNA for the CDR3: TGCGCCAGCAGCTTGGGGATCGAGGATGGCTACACCTTC.

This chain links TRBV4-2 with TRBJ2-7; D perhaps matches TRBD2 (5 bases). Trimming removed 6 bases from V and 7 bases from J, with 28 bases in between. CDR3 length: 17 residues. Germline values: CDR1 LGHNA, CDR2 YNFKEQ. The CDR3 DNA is TGTGCCAGCAGTATTAAGTCGACTACCCGGTTGGTGAGGGAGCAGTACTTC. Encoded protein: CASSIKSTTRLVREQYF.

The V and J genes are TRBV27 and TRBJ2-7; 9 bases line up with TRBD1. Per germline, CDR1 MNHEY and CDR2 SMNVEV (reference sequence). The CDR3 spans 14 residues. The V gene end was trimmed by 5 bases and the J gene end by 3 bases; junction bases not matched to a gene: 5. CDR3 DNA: TGTGCCAGCAGTACCGGGACAGGGTACTACGAGCAGTACTTC. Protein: CASSTGTGYYEQYF.

The CDR3: CASSYSTSGSSYEQYF. The CDR3 DNA reads as TGTGCCAGCAGTTACTCGACTAGCGGGAGCTCCTACGAGCAGTACTTC. The rearrangement joins TRBV6-6 to TRBJ2-7; 12 bases agree with TRBD2. CDR1 is MNHNY, CDR2 SVGAGI, per germline (reference sequence). The CDR3 contains 16 residues. V lost 0 bases, J lost 0 bases, and 0 bases stayed unmatched.

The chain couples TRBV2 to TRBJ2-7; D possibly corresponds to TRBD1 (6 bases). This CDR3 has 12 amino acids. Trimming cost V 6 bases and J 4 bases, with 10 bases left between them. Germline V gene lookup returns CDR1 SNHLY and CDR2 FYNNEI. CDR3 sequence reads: CASSTGLYEQYF. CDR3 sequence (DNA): TGTGCCAGCAGCACAGGGTTGTACGAGCAGTACTTC.

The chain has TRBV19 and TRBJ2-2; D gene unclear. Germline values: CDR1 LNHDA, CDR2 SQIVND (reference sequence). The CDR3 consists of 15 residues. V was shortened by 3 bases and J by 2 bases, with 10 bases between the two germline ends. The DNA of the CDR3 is TGTGCCAGTAGTATGACGACTCGCAACACCGGGGAGCTGTTTTTT. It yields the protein CASSMTTRNTGELFF.